A single sample is the source of the 5 T cell receptor beta chains below, sequenced in a study of OX40 agonist ivuxolimab in advanced cancers. TCRdb keeps only in-frame clones here, not all; method: immunoSEQ multiplex PCR. The table records around 78,000 clones, more than 80% of them present only once. The source material was CD4+ or CD8+ T cells sorted from blood, sampled in a trial of the OX40 agonist ivuxolimab. The receptors shown here come from an adult with an advanced solid tumor such as melanoma, head and neck, liver or kidney cancer.

The chain combines TRBV6-1 with TRBJ1-1, with D uncertain. Germline lookup yields CDR1 MNHNS and CDR2 SASEGT. The CDR3 length is 14 residues. Trimming took off 0 bases at V and 1 base at J, with 6 bases between the two ends. This CDR3 reads CASSEAQSNTEAFF. CDR3 DNA: TGTGCCAGCAGTGAAGCTCAGTCGAACACTGAAGCTTTCTTT.

The chain recombines TRBV4-2 with TRBJ2-5; 11 positions agree with TRBD2. The germline V gene has CDR1 LGHNA and CDR2 YNFKEQ. The CDR3 covers 18 residues. V gave up 0 bases and J gave up 2 bases; unmatched junction bases: 8. For the CDR3, the DNA is TGTGCCAGCAGCCAAGAATGGAAGACTAGCGGGATACAAGAGACCCAGTACTTC. Translating it yields CASSQEWKTSGIQETQYF.

The genes are TRBV11-3 and TRBJ1-1; tentatively, D is TRBD1 (5 bases). Trimming stripped 8 bases from V and 1 base from J, with 8 bases between. The CDR3 runs to 12 residues. Germline V CDR1 and CDR2: SGHNT, YENEEA. The CDR3 sequence is CASRQPNTEAFF. Here the CDR3 DNA reads TGTGCCAGCCGACAGCCGAACACTGAAGCTTTCTTT.

The V gene is TRBV7-2, the J gene TRBJ2-5; D is possibly TRBD2 (6 bases). The CDR3 contains 17 residues. V lost 1 base and J 1 base, leaving 16 bases between the germline ends. Germline V gene lookup returns CDR1 SGHTA and CDR2 FQGNSA. The CDR3 spells CASSLVRLARIQETQYF. The DNA for the CDR3 is TGTGCCAGCAGCTTAGTGCGGCTAGCGCGGATCCAAGAGACCCAGTACTTC.

The CDR3 coding sequence is TGTGCCAGCAGCGCGGGACTAGCGGTACAAGAGACCCAGTACTTC. Its translation is CASSAGLAVQETQYF. This chain links TRBV9 with TRBJ2-5; 11 nucleotides line up with TRBD2. Losses at the gene ends were 3 bases for V and 2 bases for J; bases not matched to a gene: 3. CDR3 length: 15 residues. Germline V CDR1 and CDR2: SGDLS, YYNGEE.